The 8 T cell receptor beta chains listed next were all sequenced from one sample in a study of control samples from healthy donors and cancer patients. The protocol was immunoSEQ multiplex PCR, while the TCRdb copy is restricted to in-frame clones and leaves out a portion. The table has 200,000 to 250,000 clones, about 93% seen once. The material sequenced was blood. The receptors derive from a man aged 50 to 60 in good health.

This sequence joins TRBV18 and TRBJ2-7, with 8 bases lining up with TRBD1. There are 13 residues in the CDR3. Looked up from germline, CDR1 is KGHSH and CDR2 is LQKENI. Germline trimming cut 5 bases from V and 5 bases from J; bases unmatched to any gene: 5. CDR3 region: CASSFSGQDEQYV. CDR3 in DNA: TGTGCCAGCTCATTCTCGGGACAGGACGAGCAGTACGTC.

V and J are TRBV7-2 and TRBJ1-6; TRBD1 matches 10 bases. From germline, CDR1 is SGHTA and CDR2 FQGNSA. After removal of 2 bases from V and 10 bases from J, the junction contained 8 bases not matched to a gene. CDR3 length equals 16 residues. In DNA form, the CDR3 reads TGTGCCAGCAGCTTACCCCGGGACAGGGGTCGGTCACCCCTCCACTTT. Its translation is CASSLPRDRGRSPLHF.

The V gene is TRBV18, the J gene TRBJ1-1; D perhaps matches TRBD1 (6 bases). The germline gives CDR1 KGHSH, CDR2 LQKENI. V was pared by 6 bases and J by 4 bases, with 15 bases between. The CDR3 is 14 amino acids. DNA of the CDR3: TGTGCCAGCTCTTACAAAAAACAGGGCACTGAAGCTTTCTTT. Protein: CASSYKKQGTEAFF. Using reference TRBV18 and TRBJ1-1 for the parts outside the CDR3, the full variable domain is NAGVMQNPRHLVRRRGQEARLRCSPMKGHSHVYWYRQLPEEGLKFMVYLQKENIIDESGMPKERFSAEFPKEGPSILRIQQVVRGDSAAYFCASSYKKQGTEAFFGQGTRLTVV.

The chain employs TRBV5-1 and TRBJ2-6; D is undetermined. Germline V gene data show CDR1 as SGHRS and CDR2 as YFSETQ. This CDR3 has 16 amino acids. Trimming removed 7 bases from V and 2 bases from J, with 16 bases in between. The CDR3 region is CASLPDVRTGANVLTF. CDR3 DNA sequence: TGCGCCAGCTTACCCGACGTTCGTACTGGGGCCAACGTCCTGACTTTC.

J is TRBJ2-1 and V is TRBV29-1, with TRBD2 as a possible D gene (6 bases). The germline V gene encodes CDR1 SQVTM and CDR2 ANQGSEA. The CDR3 totals 12 residues. Trimming removed 6 bases at V and 12 bases at J, with 18 bases between. CDR3 coding DNA: TGCAGCGTGGAGGAGGAGAGGGGAGGGCAGTTCTTC. Amino acid sequence: CSVEEERGGQFF.

This chain joins TRBV5-1 and TRBJ2-5; 8 nucleotides align to TRBD1. This CDR3 spans 17 amino acids. Looked up from germline, CDR1 is SGHRS and CDR2 is YFSETQ. V gave up 0 bases and J gave up 4 bases; unmatched junction bases: 11. Written as DNA, the CDR3 is TGCGCCAGCAGCTTGGAACTCCTAGGACAGGGCGGAGAGACCCAGTACTTC. Its protein is CASSLELLGQGGETQYF.

The chain combines TRBV6-5 with TRBJ1-2; D remains unclear. The CDR3 is made up of 14 amino acids. Germline values: CDR1 MNHEY, CDR2 SVGAGI. Trimming stripped 0 bases from V and 2 bases from J, with 7 bases between. The CDR3 sequence is CASSYSGQNYGYTF. In DNA form, the CDR3 reads TGTGCCAGCAGTTACTCTGGGCAGAACTATGGCTACACCTTC.

V is TRBV10-3 and J is TRBJ1-5; a weak D match, TRBD1 (5 bases). This CDR3 spans 16 amino acids. Germline CDR1 and CDR2: ENHRY and SYGVKD. The V gene lost 6 bases and the J gene lost 1 base, with 16 bases spanning the gap. The CDR3 reads CAIRGGERGSNQPQHF. DNA of the CDR3: TGTGCCATCAGGGGGGGGGAAAGAGGGAGCAATCAGCCCCAGCATTTT.